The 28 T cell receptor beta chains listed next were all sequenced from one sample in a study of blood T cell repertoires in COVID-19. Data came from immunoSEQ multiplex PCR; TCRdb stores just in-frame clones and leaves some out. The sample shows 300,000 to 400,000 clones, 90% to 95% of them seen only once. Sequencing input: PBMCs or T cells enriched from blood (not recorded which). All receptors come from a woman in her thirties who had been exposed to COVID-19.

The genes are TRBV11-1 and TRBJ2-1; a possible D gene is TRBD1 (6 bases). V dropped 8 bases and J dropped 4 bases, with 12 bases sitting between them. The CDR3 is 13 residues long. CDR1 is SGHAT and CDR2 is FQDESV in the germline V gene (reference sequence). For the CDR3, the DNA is TGTGCCAGCGGGGCAGGGGCGTACAATGAGCAGTTCTTC. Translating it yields CASGAGAYNEQFF. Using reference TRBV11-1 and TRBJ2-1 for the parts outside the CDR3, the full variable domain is EAEVAQSPRYKITEKSQAVAFWCDPISGHATLYWYRQILGQGPELLVQFQDESVVDDSQLPKDRFSAERLKGVDSTLKIQPAELGDSAMYLCASGAGAYNEQFFGPGTRLTVL.

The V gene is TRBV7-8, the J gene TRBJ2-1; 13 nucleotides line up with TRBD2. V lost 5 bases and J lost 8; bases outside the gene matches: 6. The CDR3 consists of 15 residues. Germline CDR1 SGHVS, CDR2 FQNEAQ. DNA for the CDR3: TGTGCCAGCAGCCTAACTAGCGGGGGGGTCCATGAGCAGTTCTTC. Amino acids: CASSLTSGGVHEQFF.

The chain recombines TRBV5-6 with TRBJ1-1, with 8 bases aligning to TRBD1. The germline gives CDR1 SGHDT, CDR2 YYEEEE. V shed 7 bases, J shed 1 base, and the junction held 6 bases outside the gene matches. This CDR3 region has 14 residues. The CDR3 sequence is CASARDRKNTEAFF. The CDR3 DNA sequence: TGTGCCAGCGCCAGGGACAGGAAGAACACTGAAGCTTTCTTT.

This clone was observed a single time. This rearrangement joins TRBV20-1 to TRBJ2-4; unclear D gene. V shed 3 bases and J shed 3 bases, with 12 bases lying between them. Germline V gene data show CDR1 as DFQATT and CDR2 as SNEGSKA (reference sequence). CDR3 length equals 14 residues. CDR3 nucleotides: TGCAGTGCTAGTGAGCGCTTGGTCAAAAACATTCAGTACTTC. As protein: CSASERLVKNIQYF.

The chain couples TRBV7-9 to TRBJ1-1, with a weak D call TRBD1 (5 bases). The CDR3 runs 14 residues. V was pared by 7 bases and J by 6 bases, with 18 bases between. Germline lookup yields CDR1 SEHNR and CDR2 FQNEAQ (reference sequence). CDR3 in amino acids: CASILLVTGAEAFF. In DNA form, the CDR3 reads TGTGCCAGCATCCTTCTCGTTACAGGCGCTGAAGCTTTCTTT.

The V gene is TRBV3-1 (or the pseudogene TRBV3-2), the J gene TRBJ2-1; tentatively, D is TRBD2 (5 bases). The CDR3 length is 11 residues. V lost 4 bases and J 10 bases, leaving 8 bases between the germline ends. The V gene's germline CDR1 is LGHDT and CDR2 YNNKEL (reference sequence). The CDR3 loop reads CASSRLNEQFF. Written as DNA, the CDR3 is TGTGCCAGCAGCCGACTAAACGAGCAGTTCTTC.

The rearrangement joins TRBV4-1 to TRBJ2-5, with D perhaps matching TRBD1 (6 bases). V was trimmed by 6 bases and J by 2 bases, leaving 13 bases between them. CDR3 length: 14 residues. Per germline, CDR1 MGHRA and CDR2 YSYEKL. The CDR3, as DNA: TGCGCCAGCAGTCTTCACAGGGATCAAGAGACCCAGTACTTC. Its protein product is CASSLHRDQETQYF.

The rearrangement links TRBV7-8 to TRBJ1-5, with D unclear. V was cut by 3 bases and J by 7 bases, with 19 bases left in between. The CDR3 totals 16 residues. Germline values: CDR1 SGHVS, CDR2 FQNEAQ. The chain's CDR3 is CASSFGYGMAEQPQHF. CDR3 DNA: TGTGCCAGCAGCTTTGGGTACGGGATGGCAGAACAGCCCCAGCATTTT.

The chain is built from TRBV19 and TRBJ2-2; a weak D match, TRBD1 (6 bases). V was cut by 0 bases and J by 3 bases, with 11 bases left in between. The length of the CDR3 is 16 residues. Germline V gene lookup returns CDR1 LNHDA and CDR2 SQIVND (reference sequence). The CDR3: CASSIERTAYTGELFF. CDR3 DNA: TGTGCCAGTAGTATAGAACGGACAGCTTACACCGGGGAGCTGTTTTTT.

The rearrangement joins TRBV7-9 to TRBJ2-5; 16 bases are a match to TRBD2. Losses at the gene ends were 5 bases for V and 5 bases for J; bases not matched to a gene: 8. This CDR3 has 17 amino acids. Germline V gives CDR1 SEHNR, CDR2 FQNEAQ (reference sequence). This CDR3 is CASSTPGLAGGRETQYF. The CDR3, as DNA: TGTGCCAGCAGCACCCCGGGACTAGCGGGGGGGCGTGAGACCCAGTACTTC. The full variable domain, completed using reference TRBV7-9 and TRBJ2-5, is DTGVSQNPRHKITKRGQNVTFRCDPISEHNRLYWYRQTLGQGPEFLTYFQNEAQLEKSRLLSDRFSAERPKGSFSTLEIQRTEQGDSAMYLCASSTPGLAGGRETQYFGPGTRLLVL.

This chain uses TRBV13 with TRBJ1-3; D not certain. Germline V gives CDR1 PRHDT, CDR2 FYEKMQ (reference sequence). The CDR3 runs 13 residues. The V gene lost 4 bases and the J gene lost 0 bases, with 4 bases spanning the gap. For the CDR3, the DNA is TGTGCCAGCAGCTCCTTCTCTGGAAACACCATATATTTT. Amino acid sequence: CASSSFSGNTIYF.

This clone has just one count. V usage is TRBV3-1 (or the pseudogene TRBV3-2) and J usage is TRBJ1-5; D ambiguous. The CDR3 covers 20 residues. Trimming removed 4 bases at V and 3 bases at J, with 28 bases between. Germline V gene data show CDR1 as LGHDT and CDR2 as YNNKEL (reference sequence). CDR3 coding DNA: TGTGCCAGCAGCCGAGATAAGGAGAACCAAATATTACGGATCAATCAGCCCCAGCATTTT. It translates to CASSRDKENQILRINQPQHF.

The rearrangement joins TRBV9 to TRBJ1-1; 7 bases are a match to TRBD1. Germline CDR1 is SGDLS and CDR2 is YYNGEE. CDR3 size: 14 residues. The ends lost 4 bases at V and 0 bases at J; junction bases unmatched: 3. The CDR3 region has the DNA TGTGCCAGCAGCCTACAGGGGATGAACACTGAAGCTTTCTTT. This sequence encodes CASSLQGMNTEAFF.

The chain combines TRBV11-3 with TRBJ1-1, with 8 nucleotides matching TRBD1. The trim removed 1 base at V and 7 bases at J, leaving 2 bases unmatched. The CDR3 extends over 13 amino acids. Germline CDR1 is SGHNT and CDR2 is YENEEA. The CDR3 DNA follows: TGTGCCAGCAGCTTAGGGACAGGGCGTGAAGCTTTCTTT. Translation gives CASSLGTGREAFF.

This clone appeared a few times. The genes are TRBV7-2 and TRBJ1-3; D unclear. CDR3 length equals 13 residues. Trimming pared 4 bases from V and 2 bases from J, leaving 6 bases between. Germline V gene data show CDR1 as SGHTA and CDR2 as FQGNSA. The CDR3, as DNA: TGTGCCAGCAGCTCGTACACTGGAAACACCATATATTTT. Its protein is CASSSYTGNTIYF.

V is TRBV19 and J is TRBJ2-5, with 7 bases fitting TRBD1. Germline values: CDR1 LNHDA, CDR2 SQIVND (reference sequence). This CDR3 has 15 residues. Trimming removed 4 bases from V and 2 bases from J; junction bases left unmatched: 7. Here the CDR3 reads CASSNAWGQQETQYF. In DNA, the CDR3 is TGTGCCAGTAGTAATGCCTGGGGACAGCAAGAGACCCAGTACTTC.

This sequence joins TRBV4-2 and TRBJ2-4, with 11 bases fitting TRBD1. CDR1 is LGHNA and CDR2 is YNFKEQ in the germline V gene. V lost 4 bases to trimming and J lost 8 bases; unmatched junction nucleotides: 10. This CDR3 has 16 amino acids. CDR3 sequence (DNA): TGTGCCAGCAGCCGGACAGGGGGCGGATCAACAGACATTCAGTACTTC. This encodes CASSRTGGGSTDIQYF.

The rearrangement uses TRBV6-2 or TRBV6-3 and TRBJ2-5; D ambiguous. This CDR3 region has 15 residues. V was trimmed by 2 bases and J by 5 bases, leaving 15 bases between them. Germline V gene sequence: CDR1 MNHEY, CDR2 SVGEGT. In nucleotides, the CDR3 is TGTGCCAGCAGTTACCGTGAGGTTAACGGGGAGACCCAGTACTTC. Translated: CASSYREVNGETQYF.

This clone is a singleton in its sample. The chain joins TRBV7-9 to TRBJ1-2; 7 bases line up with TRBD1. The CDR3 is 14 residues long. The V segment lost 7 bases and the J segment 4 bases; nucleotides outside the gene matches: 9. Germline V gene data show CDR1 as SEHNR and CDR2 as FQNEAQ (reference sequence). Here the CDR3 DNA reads TGTGCCAGCACCTGGGACAGTCTATTCTATGGCTACACCTTC. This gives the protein CASTWDSLFYGYTF. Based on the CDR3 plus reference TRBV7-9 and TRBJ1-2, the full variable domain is DTGVSQNPRHKITKRGQNVTFRCDPISEHNRLYWYRQTLGQGPEFLTYFQNEAQLEKSRLLSDRFSAERPKGSFSTLEIQRTEQGDSAMYLCASTWDSLFYGYTFGSGTRLTVV.

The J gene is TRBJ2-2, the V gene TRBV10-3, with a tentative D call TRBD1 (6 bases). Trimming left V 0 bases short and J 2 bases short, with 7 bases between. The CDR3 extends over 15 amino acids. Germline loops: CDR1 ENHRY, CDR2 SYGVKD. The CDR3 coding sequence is TGTGCCATCAGTGAGTCGACAGGCAACACCGGGGAGCTGTTTTTT. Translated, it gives CAISESTGNTGELFF.

CDR3 region: CASSFGNLETTGIMDEQFF. The CDR3 nucleotides are TGCGCCAGCAGCTTCGGGAATTTGGAAACAACAGGGATTATGGATGAGCAGTTCTTC. This chain uses TRBV5-1 with TRBJ2-1; D may be TRBD1 (6 bases). V lost 2 bases to trimming and J lost 8 bases, with 29 bases between them. The CDR3 loop spans 19 amino acids. CDR1 is SGHRS and CDR2 is YFSETQ in the germline V gene.

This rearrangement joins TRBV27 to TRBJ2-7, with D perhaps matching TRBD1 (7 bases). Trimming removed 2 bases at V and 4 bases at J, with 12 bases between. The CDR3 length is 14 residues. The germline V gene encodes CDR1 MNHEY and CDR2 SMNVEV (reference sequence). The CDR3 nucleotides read TGTGCCAGCAGTTTACAGGGGGGACGGTACGAGCAGTACTTC. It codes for CASSLQGGRYEQYF.

The CDR3 loop reads CASSMTRGPNQPQHF. The CDR3 DNA reads as TGTGCCAGTAGTATGACCCGGGGTCCCAATCAGCCCCAGCATTTT. The chain is built from TRBV19 and TRBJ1-5; D unclear. The CDR3 is 15 amino acids. Germline V gene lookup returns CDR1 LNHDA and CDR2 SQIVND (reference sequence). V gave up 3 bases and J gave up 3 bases, with 12 bases separating them.

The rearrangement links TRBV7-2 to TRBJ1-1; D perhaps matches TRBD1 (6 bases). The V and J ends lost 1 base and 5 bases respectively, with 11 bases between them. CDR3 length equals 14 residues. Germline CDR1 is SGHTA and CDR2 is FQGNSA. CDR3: CASSLEFRGTEAFF. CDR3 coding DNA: TGTGCCAGCAGCTTAGAGTTCAGGGGAACTGAAGCTTTCTTT.

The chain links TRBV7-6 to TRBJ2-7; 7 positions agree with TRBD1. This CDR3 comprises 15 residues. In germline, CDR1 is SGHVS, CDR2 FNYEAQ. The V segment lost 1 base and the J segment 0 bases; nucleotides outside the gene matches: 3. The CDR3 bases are TGTGCCAGCAGCTTAGGGGCAGGGGGCTCCTACGAGCAGTACTTC. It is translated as CASSLGAGGSYEQYF.

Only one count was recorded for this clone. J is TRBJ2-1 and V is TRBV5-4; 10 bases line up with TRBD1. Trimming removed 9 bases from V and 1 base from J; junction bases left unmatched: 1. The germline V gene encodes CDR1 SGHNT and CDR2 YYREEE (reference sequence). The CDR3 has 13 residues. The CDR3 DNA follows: TGTGCCATGGGACAGGGGTCCTACAATGAGCAGTTCTTC. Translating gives CAMGQGSYNEQFF.

CDR3 protein: CASSLDGQGDGYTF. The CDR3 bases are TGTGCCAGCAGCTTAGATGGACAGGGGGATGGCTACACCTTC. The chain combines TRBV7-9 with TRBJ1-2; TRBD1 matches at 10 bases. Germline V gene data show CDR1 as SEHNR and CDR2 as FQNEAQ (reference sequence). Unmatched junction bases numbered 2, after V lost 1 base and J lost 6 bases. The CDR3 extends over 14 amino acids. Supplemented by reference TRBV7-9 and TRBJ1-2, the full variable domain reads DTGVSQNPRHKITKRGQNVTFRCDPISEHNRLYWYRQTLGQGPEFLTYFQNEAQLEKSRLLSDRFSAERPKGSFSTLEIQRTEQGDSAMYLCASSLDGQGDGYTFGSGTRLTVV.

CDR3: CAISPGQGEFF. CDR3 DNA: TGTGCCATCAGTCCCGGACAGGGTGAGTTCTTC. The rearrangement uses TRBV10-3 and TRBJ2-1; 8 bases map to TRBD1. The V gene's germline CDR1 is ENHRY and CDR2 SYGVKD. The CDR3 length is 11 residues. Trimming removed 5 bases from V and 14 bases from J; junction bases left unmatched: 5.